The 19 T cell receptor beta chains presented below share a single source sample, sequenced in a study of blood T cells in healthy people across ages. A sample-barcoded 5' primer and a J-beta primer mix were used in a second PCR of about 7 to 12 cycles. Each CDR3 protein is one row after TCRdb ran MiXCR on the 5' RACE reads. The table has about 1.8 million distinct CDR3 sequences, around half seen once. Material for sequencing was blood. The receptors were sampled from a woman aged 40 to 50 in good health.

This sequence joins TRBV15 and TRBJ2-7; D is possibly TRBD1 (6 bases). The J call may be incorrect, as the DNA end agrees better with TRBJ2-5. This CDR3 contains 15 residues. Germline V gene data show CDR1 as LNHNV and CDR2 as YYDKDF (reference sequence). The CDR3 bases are TGTGCCACCAGCCAGCTACAGGGTGGGTTGGAGACCCAGTACTTC. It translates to CATSQLQGGLETQYF.

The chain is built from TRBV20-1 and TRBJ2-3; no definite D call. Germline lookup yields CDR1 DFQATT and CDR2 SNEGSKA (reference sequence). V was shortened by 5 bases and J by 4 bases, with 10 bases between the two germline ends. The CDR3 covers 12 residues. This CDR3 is CSAVEWADTQYF. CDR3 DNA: TGCAGTGCTGTCGAGTGGGCAGATACGCAGTATTTT.

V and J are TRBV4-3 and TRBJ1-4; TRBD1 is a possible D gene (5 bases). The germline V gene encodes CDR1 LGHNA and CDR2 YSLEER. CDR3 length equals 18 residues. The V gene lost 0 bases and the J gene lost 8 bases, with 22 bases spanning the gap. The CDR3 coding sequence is TGCGCCAGCAGCCAAGAGGGGCGGGTACAGTCGAGCATCGAAAAACTGTTTTTT. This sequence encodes CASSQEGRVQSSIEKLFF.

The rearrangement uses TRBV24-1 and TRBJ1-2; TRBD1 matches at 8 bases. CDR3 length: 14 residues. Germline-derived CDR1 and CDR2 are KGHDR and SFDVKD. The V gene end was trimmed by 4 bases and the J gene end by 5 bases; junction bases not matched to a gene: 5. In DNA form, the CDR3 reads TGTGCCACCAGTGAGGCAGGGGGCGATTATGGCTACACCTTC. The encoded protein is CATSEAGGDYGYTF.

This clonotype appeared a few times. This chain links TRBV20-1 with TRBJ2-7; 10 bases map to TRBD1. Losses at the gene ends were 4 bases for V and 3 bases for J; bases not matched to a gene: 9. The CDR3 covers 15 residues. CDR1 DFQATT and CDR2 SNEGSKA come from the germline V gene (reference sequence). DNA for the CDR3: TGCAGTGCTACTCCGCAGGGACAGGGGAACTACGAGCAGTACTTC. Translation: CSATPQGQGNYEQYF.

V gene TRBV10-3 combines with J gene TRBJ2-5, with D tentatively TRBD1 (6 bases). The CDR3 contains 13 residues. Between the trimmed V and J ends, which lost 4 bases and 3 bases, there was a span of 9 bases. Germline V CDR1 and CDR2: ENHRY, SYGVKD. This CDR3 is CAISAGAEETQYF. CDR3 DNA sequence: TGTGCCATCAGTGCAGGGGCAGAAGAGACCCAGTACTTC.

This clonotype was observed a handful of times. The CDR3 is CASSLGGGGTYNEQFF. The CDR3 DNA reads TGCGCCAGCAGCTTGGGTGGAGGGGGAACCTACAATGAGCAGTTCTTC. The genes are TRBV5-1 and TRBJ2-1; perhaps D is TRBD1 or TRBD2 (6 bases each). Trimming pared 0 bases from V and 2 bases from J, leaving 12 bases between. This CDR3 has 16 residues. Germline V lookup: CDR1 SGHRS, CDR2 YFSETQ. Full variable domain (missing parts from reference TRBV5-1 and TRBJ2-1): KAGVTQTPRYLIKTRGQQVTLSCSPISGHRSVSWYQQTPGQGLQFLFEYFSETQRNKGNFPGRFSGRQFSNSRSEMNVSTLELGDSALYLCASSLGGGGTYNEQFFGPGTRLTVL.

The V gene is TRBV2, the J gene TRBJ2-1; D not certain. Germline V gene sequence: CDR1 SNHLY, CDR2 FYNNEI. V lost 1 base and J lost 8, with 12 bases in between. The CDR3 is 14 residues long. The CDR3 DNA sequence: TGTGCCAGCAGTGAAGGGATGACAAACGATGAGCAGTTCTTC. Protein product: CASSEGMTNDEQFF.

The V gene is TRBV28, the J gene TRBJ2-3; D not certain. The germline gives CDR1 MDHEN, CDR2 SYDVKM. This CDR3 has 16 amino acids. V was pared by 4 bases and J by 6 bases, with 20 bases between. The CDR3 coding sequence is TGTGCCAGCAGTTCCCCCCCCGCGACGGTCGGGGATACGCAGTATTTT. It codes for CASSSPPATVGDTQYF.

The CDR3: CASRYSAGGDTGELFF. The CDR3 bases are TGTGCCAGCAGATACAGCGCCGGCGGTGACACCGGGGAGCTGTTTTTT. V usage is TRBV7-2 and J usage is TRBJ2-2, with D unclear. Trimming shortened V by 6 bases and J by 3 bases, and 17 bases separated the two germline ends. Per germline, CDR1 SGHTA and CDR2 FQGNSA. The CDR3 runs to 16 residues.

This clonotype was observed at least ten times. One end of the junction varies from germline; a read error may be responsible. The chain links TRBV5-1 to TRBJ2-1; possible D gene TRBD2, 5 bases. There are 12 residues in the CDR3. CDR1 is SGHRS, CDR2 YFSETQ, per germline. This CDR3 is CASSLGPGEQFF. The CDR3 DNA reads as TGTGCCAGCAGCTTAGGGCCGGGGGAGCAGTTCTTC.

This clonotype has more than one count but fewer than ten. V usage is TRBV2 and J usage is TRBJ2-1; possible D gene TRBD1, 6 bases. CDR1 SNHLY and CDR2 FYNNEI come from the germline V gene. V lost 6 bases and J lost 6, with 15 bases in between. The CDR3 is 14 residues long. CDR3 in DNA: TGTGCCAGCAGGGATAGGACGACAGGCAATGAGCAGTTCTTC. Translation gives CASRDRTTGNEQFF.

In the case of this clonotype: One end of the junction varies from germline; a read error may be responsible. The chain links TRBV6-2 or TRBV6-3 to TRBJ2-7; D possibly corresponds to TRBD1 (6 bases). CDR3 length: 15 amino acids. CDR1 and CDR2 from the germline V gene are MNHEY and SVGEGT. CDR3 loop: CAISYSTGYSYEQYF. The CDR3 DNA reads TGTGCCATCAGTTACTCGACAGGCTACTCCTACGAGCAGTACTTC.

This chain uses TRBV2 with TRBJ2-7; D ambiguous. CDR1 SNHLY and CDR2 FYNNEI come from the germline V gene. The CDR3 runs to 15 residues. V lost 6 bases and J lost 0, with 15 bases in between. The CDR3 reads CASSESPGVSYEQYF. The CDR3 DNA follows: TGTGCCAGCAGCGAAAGTCCTGGGGTCTCCTACGAGCAGTACTTC. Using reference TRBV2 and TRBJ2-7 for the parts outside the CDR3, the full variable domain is EPEVTQTPSHQVTQMGQEVILRCVPISNHLYFYWYRQILGQKVEFLVSFYNNEISEKSEIFDDQFSVERPDGSNFTLKIRSTKLEDSAMYFCASSESPGVSYEQYFGPGTRLTVT.

In DNA form, the CDR3 reads TGCAGTGCTAGTCTTTTACGGGAGCAGTTCTTC. Translating it yields CSASLLREQFF. The chain recombines TRBV20-1 with TRBJ2-1; the D is unclear. Trimming removed 3 bases from V and 10 bases from J, with 10 bases in between. Germline assignment: CDR1 DFQATT and CDR2 SNEGSKA (reference sequence). The CDR3 sequence is 11 residues long.

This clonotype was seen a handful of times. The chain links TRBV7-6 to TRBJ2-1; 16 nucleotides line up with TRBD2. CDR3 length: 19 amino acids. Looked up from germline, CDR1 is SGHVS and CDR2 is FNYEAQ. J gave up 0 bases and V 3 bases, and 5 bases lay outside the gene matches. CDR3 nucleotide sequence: TGTGCCAGCAGCTTGGGACTAGCGGGGGGGTCAAGCTCCTACAATGAGCAGTTCTTC. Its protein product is CASSLGLAGGSSSYNEQFF.

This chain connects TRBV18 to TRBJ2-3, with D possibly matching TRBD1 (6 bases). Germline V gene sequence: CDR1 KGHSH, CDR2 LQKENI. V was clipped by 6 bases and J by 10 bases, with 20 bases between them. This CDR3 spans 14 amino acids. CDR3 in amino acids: CASSPQAQGNAQYF. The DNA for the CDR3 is TGTGCCAGCTCCCCCCAAGCACAGGGAAATGCGCAGTATTTT.

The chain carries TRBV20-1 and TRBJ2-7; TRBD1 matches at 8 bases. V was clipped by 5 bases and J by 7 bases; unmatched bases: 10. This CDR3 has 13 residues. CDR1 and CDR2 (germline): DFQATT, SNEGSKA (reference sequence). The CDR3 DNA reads TGCAGTGCTGGCAGGGGGCGGGGCAATGAGCAGTACTTC. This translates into CSAGRGRGNEQYF.

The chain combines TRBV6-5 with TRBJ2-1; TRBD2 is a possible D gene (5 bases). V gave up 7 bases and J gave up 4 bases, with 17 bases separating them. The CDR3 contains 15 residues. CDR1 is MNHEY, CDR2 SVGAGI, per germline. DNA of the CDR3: TGTGCCAGCACGGGGTCTGCAGTGGGATACAATGAGCAGTTCTTC. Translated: CASTGSAVGYNEQFF.